Sequencing of this T cell receptor beta chain was carried out in a study of T cell repertoires in cytomegalovirus infection (dated by TCRdb to 2018 to 2020). Looking at the study overall: The HLA type of each donor mattered for the analysis, because public TCR beta signatures pointed to carriage of CMV infection along with the matching HLA type.

As regards this clonotype: Which antigen it targets is not known. Per-base quality was not reported, and no clone a single base away is much larger than it.

Results and caveats for the whole study, not just this receptor: The ex vivo response was dominated by HLA-C-restricted CMV-specific TCR beta clonotypes, and the single most frequent clonotype in two of eight donors was supplied by these HLA-C-restricted clonotypes. Cumulative frequency of public TCR beta family members discriminated carriers of CMV infection plus the relevant HLA type in this cohort and an independent approximately 370-donor cohort.

The sequencing machine was an Illumina HiSeq 1500. The public reads were quality trimmed at Q25 with fastp and then assembled into clones with MiXCR by TCRdb, keeping productive beta chains. Under each unique CDR3 protein, matching rows form one entry showing the most common genes and DNA. The table for this sample lists 450,000 to 650,000 distinct CDR3 sequences; 26% of them were counted only once. The top ten constitute roughly 13% of the sample. The CDR3 numbers 14 residues from cysteine through phenylalanine. Of the read, only the CDR3 DNA is kept; its 42 bases are in frame from base 1. For this chain, trimming is 5 bases at the V end and 3 bases at the J end, and the number of junction bases without a gene match is 5. For CDR1 and CDR2, the germline V gene lists MDHEN and SYDVKM.

Sequenced sample: PBMCs. The chain uses TRBV28 and TRBJ2-7, with 9 bases matching TRBD1. The receptor was isolated from a human donor in good health (CMV status not recorded). Some clones in this sample may be carry-over from other donors' samples. The CDR3 amino acid sequence is: CASSVRDRDYEQYF. The DNA is TGTGCCAGCAGTGTCAGGGACAGGGACTACGAGCAGTACTTC.